This T cell receptor (beta chain) is from a study of blood T cell repertoires in COVID-19. Turning to the study itself: The origin of the acute and convalescent COVID-19 samples was the United States, Italy and Spain. T cells, B-cell-depleted T cells, or PBMCs provided the cDNA or gDNA that served as material.

Per the study methods: From reference gene primer amplification, estimates of nucleated cell counts were derived. The method was immunoSEQ multiplex PCR; TCRdb's version includes in-frame clones alone and lacks a portion of them. That table supplies the V and J calls and clone size; D and trimming were determined from the DNA. This sample yields 140,000 to 150,000 clones, of which about 85% are seen a single time; about 3% belongs to the top ten. From germline, CDR1 is SGHNT and CDR2 YYREEE (reference sequence). The CDR3 sequence is 15 residues long. V shed 0 bases and J 5 bases; nucleotides not matched to a gene: 6.

Source material: peripheral blood. The chain joins TRBV5-4 to TRBJ1-1; 8 bases agree with TRBD1. The TCR comes from a woman aged 35 to 49 with active or convalescent COVID-19. DNA of the CDR3: TGTGCCAGCAGCTTGGGACAGGGGACGGTGACTGAAGCTTTCTTT. As protein: CASSLGQGTVTEAFF.